These 27 T cell receptor beta chains were all obtained from the same sample, sequenced in a study of blood T cell repertoires in COVID-19. Produced via immunoSEQ multiplex PCR; TCRdb's table is partial and in-frame only. The sample lists under 400,000 clones, 88% seen once, with about 0.94% in the top ten. Sequencing was carried out using PBMCs or T cells enriched from blood (not recorded which). The receptor source for this set is a woman in her twenties or thirties who had been exposed to COVID-19.

This clone was counted once. The chain uses TRBV6-5 and TRBJ2-3; D is undetermined. The V gene lost 5 bases and the J gene lost 6 bases, with 6 bases spanning the gap. Germline assignment: CDR1 MNHEY and CDR2 SVGAGI. This CDR3 comprises 11 residues. The CDR3 sequence is CASSLGDTQYF. The CDR3 DNA reads as TGTGCCAGCAGTCTCGGGGATACGCAGTATTTT.

The chain carries TRBV28 and TRBJ1-5; D remains unclear. The CDR3 runs 15 residues. The germline gives CDR1 MDHEN, CDR2 SYDVKM. The ends were cut back, 5 bases at V and 9 bases at J, with 20 bases in the middle. The CDR3, as DNA: TGTGCCAGCAGTCCCCCCGGGATCATGGGTTGGCCCCAGCATTTT. Translating it yields CASSPPGIMGWPQHF.

The chain combines TRBV5-6 with TRBJ1-2, with D perhaps TRBD1 (6 bases). Trimming pared 3 bases from V and 1 base from J, leaving 19 bases between. Germline-derived CDR1 and CDR2 are SGHDT and YYEEEE. This CDR3 has 17 residues. The CDR3 DNA sequence: TGTGCCAGCAGCTCTGGGGTGCTGACAGGAGTTAACTATGGCTACACCTTC. Translating gives CASSSGVLTGVNYGYTF. The full variable domain, in which reference TRBV5-6 and TRBJ1-2 provide the parts outside the CDR3, is DAGVTQSPTHLIKTRGQQVTLRCSPKSGHDTVSWYQQALGQGPQFIFQYYEEEERQRGNFPDRFSGHQFPNYSSELNVNALLLGDSALYLCASSSGVLTGVNYGYTFGSGTRLTVV.

The chain couples TRBV30 to TRBJ1-6, with a tentative D call TRBD1 (6 bases). Germline V lookup: CDR1 GTSNPN, CDR2 SVGIG (reference sequence). This CDR3 region has 13 residues. V lost 7 bases and J lost 8, with 15 bases in between. CDR3 sequence: CASSRDKDSPLHF. DNA for the CDR3: TGTGCCTCATCCCGGGACAAAGATTCACCCCTCCACTTT.

The chain employs TRBV7-2 and TRBJ2-3; 9 bases align to TRBD1. The V gene's germline CDR1 is SGHTA and CDR2 FQGNSA. V shed 4 bases, J shed 1 base, and the junction held 9 bases outside the gene matches. The CDR3 contains 17 residues. As DNA, the CDR3 is TGTGCCAGCAGCTCCTGGGACAGGGCGAGAGGCACAGATACGCAGTATTTT. Its protein is CASSSWDRARGTDTQYF.

CDR3 loop: CASSLTILEQFF. CDR3 coding DNA: TGTGCCAGCAGCTTGACTATCCTAGAGCAGTTCTTC. V gene TRBV5-5 combines with J gene TRBJ2-1, with D hard to call. V gave up 1 base and J gave up 10 bases, with 9 bases separating them. The CDR3 totals 12 residues. Germline values: CDR1 SGHKS, CDR2 YYEKEE (reference sequence).

The chain uses TRBV13 and TRBJ2-7; D call uncertain. Germline loops: CDR1 PRHDT, CDR2 FYEKMQ (reference sequence). This CDR3 region has 12 residues. The V end lost 5 bases, the J end lost 0 bases, and 5 bases lay between the germline ends. The CDR3 spells CASSVSSYEQYF. As DNA, the CDR3 is TGTGCCAGCAGCGTCAGCTCCTACGAGCAGTACTTC.

This clone was detected only once. The V gene is TRBV18, the J gene TRBJ1-5; 10 bases match TRBD1. Germline lookup yields CDR1 KGHSH and CDR2 LQKENI. This CDR3 spans 15 amino acids. V dropped 1 base and J dropped 5; count of bases not matched to a gene: 2. The CDR3 DNA is TGTGCCAGCTCACCACGCGGGACAGGGGATCAGCCCCAGCATTTT. It codes for CASSPRGTGDQPQHF.

This sequence joins TRBV14 and TRBJ2-7; 9 bases match TRBD1. V shed 1 base and J 0 bases; nucleotides not matched to a gene: 19. Germline V gives CDR1 SGHDN, CDR2 FVKESK. The CDR3 runs 21 residues. CDR3: CASSQGWRGIGTGMSSYEQYF. CDR3 coding DNA: TGTGCCAGCAGCCAAGGATGGAGGGGTATCGGGACAGGGATGAGCTCCTACGAGCAGTACTTC.

This clone was observed a few times. V is TRBV15 and J is TRBJ1-2; D is undetermined. The germline V gene has CDR1 LNHNV and CDR2 YYDKDF (reference sequence). The length of the CDR3 is 16 residues. The germline V and J ends were trimmed by 0 bases and 3 bases, with 14 bases remaining between them. CDR3 loop: CATSRDHVGSHYGYTF. In DNA form, the CDR3 reads TGTGCCACCAGCAGAGATCATGTGGGCTCGCACTATGGCTACACCTTC.

The rearrangement links TRBV5-7 to TRBJ2-1; the match to TRBD2 covers 9 bases. TRBV5-7 is marked as an open reading frame, function uncertain. The CDR3 runs to 14 residues. V was pared by 5 bases and J by 7 bases, with 7 bases of the junction left unmatched. The CDR3 DNA reads TGTGCCAGCAGTTCCGGGACTAGCATAAATGAGCAGTTCTTC. Its protein product is CASSSGTSINEQFF.

The chain joins TRBV5-6 to TRBJ2-7, with 7 positions matching TRBD1. The CDR3 is 14 residues long. Trimming took 0 bases from V and 3 from J; bases not matched to a gene: 3. The germline gives CDR1 SGHDT, CDR2 YYEEEE. The CDR3 is CASSLVGQNYEQYF. The CDR3 region has the DNA TGTGCCAGCAGCTTGGTGGGACAGAACTACGAGCAGTACTTC.

The chain has TRBV12-3 or TRBV12-4 and TRBJ2-7; D possibly corresponds to TRBD2 (7 bases). V lost 5 bases and J lost 2, with 10 bases in between. The CDR3 has 13 residues. Written as DNA, the CDR3 is TGTGCCAGCAGTGGGGGGGGGCCCTACGAGCAGTACTTC. This encodes CASSGGGPYEQYF.

J is TRBJ2-7 and V is TRBV6-5; D possibly corresponds to TRBD1 (6 bases). Between the trimmed V and J ends, which lost 2 bases and 3 bases, there was a span of 17 bases. Germline CDR1 MNHEY, CDR2 SVGAGI. The CDR3 extends over 16 amino acids. DNA of the CDR3: TGTGCCAGCAGTTACCGAACAGGGTTTGGTAACTACGAGCAGTACTTC. This gives the protein CASSYRTGFGNYEQYF.

The genes are TRBV29-1 and TRBJ1-2; D is uncertain. Trimming removed 8 bases at V and 8 bases at J, with 18 bases between. This CDR3 contains 12 residues. Germline values: CDR1 SQVTM, CDR2 ANQGSEA. As DNA, the CDR3 is TGCAGCTCGACGGAGGTCCGTTCCGGCTACACCTTC. Translating gives CSSTEVRSGYTF.

This rearrangement joins TRBV30 to TRBJ2-1, with D possibly matching TRBD2 (6 bases). CDR1 is GTSNPN and CDR2 is SVGIG in the germline V gene (reference sequence). Trimming cost V 2 bases and J 13 bases, with 15 bases left between them. CDR3 length: 12 amino acids. CDR3 residues: CAWSQREDSQFF. The DNA for the CDR3 is TGTGCCTGGAGTCAGAGGGAGGACTCACAGTTCTTC.

This clone was seen a single time. The rearrangement joins TRBV28 to TRBJ2-7, with D unclear. V gave up 6 bases and J gave up 2 bases, with 11 bases separating them. Per the germline V gene, CDR1 is MDHEN and CDR2 is SYDVKM. The CDR3 covers 13 residues. In DNA, the CDR3 is TGTGCCAGCAGAGGAGCGCTAACCTACGAGCAGTACTTC. This encodes CASRGALTYEQYF.

There are a few counts of this clone. The V call is TRBV10-3, the J call TRBJ1-5; D not certain. V was trimmed by 5 bases and J by 4 bases, leaving 6 bases between them. The CDR3 runs to 12 residues. Germline V gives CDR1 ENHRY, CDR2 SYGVKD. The CDR3 DNA sequence: TGTGCCATCAGTCCTATTAATCAGCCCCAGCATTTT. Its translation: CAISPINQPQHF.

Only a few counts were recorded for this clone. The V and J genes are TRBV20-1 and TRBJ1-6; maybe TRBD1 (5 bases). The germline CDR1 and CDR2 sequences are DFQATT and SNEGSKA (reference sequence). The CDR3 runs to 12 residues. V was pared by 3 bases and J by 10 bases, with 10 bases between. CDR3 region: CSASSRGSPLHF. The CDR3 nucleotides read TGCAGTGCTAGTTCAAGGGGATCACCCCTCCACTTT.

J is TRBJ2-1 and V is TRBV30; TRBD2 aligns across 12 bases. The CDR3 length is 13 residues. With V trimmed by 3 bases and J by 14 bases, 8 bases remained unmatched. Germline V lookup: CDR1 GTSNPN, CDR2 SVGIG (reference sequence). The CDR3 DNA reads as TGTGCCTGGAGCGGGGGACTAGCGGGTCGTGAGTTCTTC. It yields the protein CAWSGGLAGREFF.

The rearrangement uses TRBV18 and TRBJ2-1, with 7 bases fitting TRBD1. Per germline, CDR1 KGHSH and CDR2 LQKENI. The CDR3 covers 15 residues. J gave up 5 bases and V 3 bases, and 7 bases lay outside the gene matches. CDR3 bases: TGTGCCAGCTCACCGTCGGCGACAGGGCACAATGAGCAGTTCTTC. Translation gives CASSPSATGHNEQFF.

This chain joins TRBV15 and TRBJ2-7; 9 bases match TRBD2. This CDR3 contains 19 residues. The germline V gene encodes CDR1 LNHNV and CDR2 YYDKDF (reference sequence). V lost 0 bases, J lost 1 base, and 13 bases stayed unmatched. The CDR3 region is CATSREPPDSGSRSYEQYF. In DNA, the CDR3 is TGTGCCACCAGCAGAGAGCCCCCCGATAGCGGGAGTAGGTCCTACGAGCAGTACTTC.

A few counts support this clone. The V call is TRBV11-2, the J call TRBJ2-7, with 9 bases that match TRBD2. CDR1 and CDR2 (germline): SGHAT, FQNNGV. Germline trimming cut 4 bases from V and 3 bases from J; bases unmatched to any gene: 7. CDR3 size: 15 residues. The CDR3 reads CASSSMTSGDYEQYF. CDR3 DNA sequence: TGTGCCAGCAGCTCGATGACTAGCGGAGACTACGAGCAGTACTTC.

This sequence joins TRBV29-1 and TRBJ1-4, with 7 bases fitting TRBD1. V was pared by 4 bases and J by 4 bases, with 0 bases of the junction left unmatched. The V gene's germline CDR1 is SQVTM and CDR2 ANQGSEA. The CDR3 covers 12 residues. Here the CDR3 reads CSVGDSNEKLFF. The CDR3 DNA reads as TGCAGCGTTGGGGACAGTAATGAAAAACTGTTTTTT.

V and J are TRBV7-9 and TRBJ2-2; D might be TRBD2 (7 bases). The V gene lost 3 bases and the J gene lost 6 bases, with 20 bases spanning the gap. There are 17 residues in the CDR3. Germline CDR1 reads SEHNR; CDR2 reads FQNEAQ (reference sequence). CDR3 in amino acids: CASSFGGAYRSPGELFF. In DNA, the CDR3 is TGTGCCAGCAGCTTTGGGGGGGCGTATAGGTCTCCCGGGGAGCTGTTTTTT.

The chain combines TRBV10-3 with TRBJ2-7, with D possibly TRBD2 on 6 matching bases. Between the trimmed V and J ends, which lost 7 bases and 6 bases, there was a span of 16 bases. From germline, CDR1 is ENHRY and CDR2 SYGVKD. CDR3 length equals 13 residues. This CDR3 reads CAIINGTRGEQYF. The CDR3 DNA sequence: TGTGCCATCATTAACGGGACTCGGGGCGAGCAGTACTTC.

This chain uses TRBV19 with TRBJ1-6; weak D call: TRBD1 (5 bases). The V gene lost 5 bases and the J gene lost 0 bases, with 14 bases spanning the gap. This CDR3 has 17 residues. Germline loops: CDR1 LNHDA, CDR2 SQIVND (reference sequence). Here the CDR3 reads CASSPPGGGSYNSPLHF. CDR3 nucleotide sequence: TGTGCCAGTAGTCCTCCGGGGGGAGGCTCCTATAATTCACCCCTCCACTTT. Full variable domain (rest looked up from reference TRBV19 and TRBJ1-6): DGGITQSPKYLFRKEGQNVTLSCEQNLNHDAMYWYRQDPGQGLRLIYYSQIVNDFQKGDIAEGYSVSREKKESFPLTVTSAQKNPTAFYLCASSPPGGGSYNSPLHFGNGTRLTVT.